Following are 32 T cell receptor beta chains from one sample sequenced in a study of blood T cell repertoires in COVID-19. Here immunoSEQ multiplex PCR was the method, and the copy in TCRdb shows in-frame clones only, minus some. The data hold 100,000 to 120,000 clones, with about three quarters observed a single time. Source material: peripheral blood. All receptors come from a woman in her 70s with acute or convalescent COVID-19.

The chain joins TRBV7-2 to TRBJ1-2; D gene unclear. The CDR3 extends over 15 amino acids. Germline lookup yields CDR1 SGHTA and CDR2 FQGNSA. V lost 1 base to trimming and J lost 4 bases, with 13 bases between them. The CDR3 sequence: CASSLGSGSGYGYTF. The DNA of the CDR3 is TGTGCCAGCAGCTTAGGTTCTGGGAGCGGCTATGGCTACACCTTC.

The DNA for the CDR3 is TGCGCCAGCAGCTGGGGACAGGCCCGCTCTGGGGCCAACGTCCTGACTTTC. Its protein is CASSWGQARSGANVLTF. The genes are TRBV5-1 and TRBJ2-6; 8 bases are shared with TRBD1. Trimming cost V 3 bases and J 0 bases; bases outside gene matches: 5. Germline V CDR1 and CDR2: SGHRS, YFSETQ. This CDR3 region has 17 residues.

The J gene is TRBJ1-1, the V gene TRBV12-5; D is unresolved. Germline CDR1 LGHNT, CDR2 FRNRAP. Trimming took off 0 bases at V and 4 bases at J, with 15 bases between the two ends. The CDR3 has 16 amino acids. The CDR3 bases are TGTGCTAGTGGTTTGGTACGGGAGGGTGGCGTCACTGAAGCTTTCTTT. Its protein is CASGLVREGGVTEAFF.

The J gene is TRBJ1-1, the V gene TRBV18; weak D call: TRBD1 (6 bases). The germline V gene encodes CDR1 KGHSH and CDR2 LQKENI. V was trimmed by 6 bases and J by 12 bases, leaving 20 bases between them. The CDR3 totals 13 residues. The CDR3 sequence is CASSEYQGRVPFF. The CDR3 DNA reads as TGTGCCAGCTCGGAATATCAGGGGAGAGTACCTTTCTTT.

V gene TRBV4-1 combines with J gene TRBJ2-7; no definite D call. CDR1 is MGHRA, CDR2 YSYEKL, per germline. The CDR3 totals 12 residues. V was cut by 0 bases and J by 6 bases, with 6 bases left in between. The CDR3 sequence is CASSQDPGEQYF. CDR3 in DNA: TGCGCCAGCAGCCAAGATCCGGGCGAGCAGTACTTC.

V and J are TRBV7-9 and TRBJ2-1, with TRBD1 matching 8 bases. Per germline, CDR1 SEHNR and CDR2 FQNEAQ (reference sequence). The CDR3 runs 17 residues. The junction had 13 bases not matched to a gene; V was cut back by 3 bases and J by 6 bases. The CDR3 region has the DNA TGTGCCAGCAGCTTGACAGGGGCTGTCGATATACGCAATGAGCAGTTCTTC. This encodes CASSLTGAVDIRNEQFF.

The rearrangement links TRBV27 to TRBJ2-6; D gene uncertain. Deletions cut 11 bases from V and 0 bases from J, with 8 bases between. Germline lookup yields CDR1 MNHEY and CDR2 SMNVEV (reference sequence). This CDR3 region has 13 residues. CDR3 in amino acids: CACGDSGANVLTF. The CDR3 DNA reads TGTGCCTGCGGTGACTCTGGGGCCAACGTCCTGACTTTC.

The chain links TRBV3-1 (or the pseudogene TRBV3-2) to TRBJ1-2; possible D gene TRBD1, 5 bases. CDR1 and CDR2 from the germline V gene are LGHDT and YNNKEL (reference sequence). There are 13 residues in the CDR3. With 2 bases removed from V and 1 base from J, the gap between germline ends came to 5 bases. The CDR3 reads CASSQQGNYGYTF. In nucleotides, the CDR3 is TGTGCCAGCAGCCAACAGGGTAACTATGGCTACACCTTC.

This clone was observed a single time. The chain has TRBV4-3 and TRBJ2-3; unclear D gene. Germline V CDR1 and CDR2: LGHNA, YSLEER. V lost 1 base to trimming and J lost 10 bases, with 6 bases between them. CDR3 length: 11 amino acids. The CDR3 DNA follows: TGCGCCAGCAGCCAAGGAGGTGCGCAGTATTTT. This translates into CASSQGGAQYF.

This chain's CDR3 is CASSTRREDQPQHF. The DNA of the CDR3 is TGTGCCAGTAGTACGAGGAGGGAAGATCAGCCCCAGCATTTT. The V gene is TRBV19, the J gene TRBJ1-5; D remains ambiguous. Trimming stripped 4 bases from V and 5 bases from J, with 12 bases between. The CDR3 contains 14 residues. In germline, CDR1 is LNHDA, CDR2 SQIVND (reference sequence).

The chain couples TRBV3-1 (or the pseudogene TRBV3-2) to TRBJ1-1; D remains ambiguous. The V gene lost 1 base and the J gene lost 11 bases, with 14 bases spanning the gap. This CDR3 spans 13 amino acids. In germline, CDR1 is LGHDT, CDR2 YNNKEL (reference sequence). CDR3 region: CASSQGGGLGAFF. CDR3 bases: TGTGCCAGCAGCCAAGGGGGAGGGCTAGGGGCTTTCTTT.

This sequence joins TRBV30 and TRBJ2-3; 7 nucleotides align to TRBD2. V gave up 3 bases and J gave up 5 bases; unmatched junction bases: 8. CDR3 size: 14 residues. CDR1 GTSNPN and CDR2 SVGIG come from the germline V gene (reference sequence). CDR3 sequence reads: CAWSPIGGGDTQYF. CDR3 DNA: TGTGCCTGGAGCCCAATTGGGGGGGGAGATACGCAGTATTTT. The full variable domain, completed using reference TRBV30 and TRBJ2-3, is SQTIHQWPATLVQPVGSPLSLECTVEGTSNPNLYWYRQAAGRGLQLLFYSVGIGQISSEVPQNLSASRPQDRQFILSSKKLLLSDSGFYLCAWSPIGGGDTQYFGPGTRLTVL.

This chain links TRBV5-4 with TRBJ2-5; TRBD1 agrees at 8 bases. The junction had 9 bases not matched to a gene; V was cut back by 5 bases and J by 6 bases. Looked up from germline, CDR1 is SGHNT and CDR2 is YYREEE (reference sequence). The CDR3 contains 14 residues. CDR3 DNA: TGTGCCAGCAGTTCTCAGGGGGCGATTAAGACCCAGTACTTC. This gives the protein CASSSQGAIKTQYF.

V is TRBV27 and J is TRBJ1-3; D unclear. Germline V gene sequence: CDR1 MNHEY, CDR2 SMNVEV (reference sequence). This CDR3 has 15 residues. Deletions cut 5 bases from V and 0 bases from J, with 11 bases between. This CDR3 reads CASSPGPVSGNTIYF. DNA of the CDR3: TGTGCCAGCAGTCCAGGCCCAGTCTCTGGAAACACCATATATTTT.

The chain carries TRBV2 and TRBJ1-5, with 8 bases lining up with TRBD1. Trimming cost V 4 bases and J 7 bases; bases outside gene matches: 6. Germline V lookup: CDR1 SNHLY, CDR2 FYNNEI. The CDR3 has 14 amino acids. The CDR3 coding sequence is TGTGCCAGCAGTGGTCAGGGGGCAAACCAGCCCCAGCATTTT. Its translation is CASSGQGANQPQHF.

A few counts support this clone. The CDR3 spells CASSLLPGRRVNEKLFF. CDR3 nucleotide sequence: TGTGCCAGCAGTTTATTGCCAGGACGGAGGGTTAATGAAAAACTGTTTTTT. J is TRBJ1-4 and V is TRBV28; D uncertain. Trimming stripped 1 base from V and 4 bases from J, with 16 bases between. The CDR3 loop spans 17 amino acids. Germline V gene lookup returns CDR1 MDHEN and CDR2 SYDVKM.

The chain uses TRBV7-9 and TRBJ2-1; the match to TRBD2 covers 7 bases. The V segment lost 1 base and the J segment 8 bases; nucleotides outside the gene matches: 5. CDR1 is SEHNR, CDR2 FQNEAQ, per germline (reference sequence). The CDR3 sequence is 14 residues long. CDR3 loop: CASSLDPSGYEQFF. In nucleotides, the CDR3 is TGTGCCAGCAGCTTAGATCCTAGCGGCTATGAGCAGTTCTTC. The whole variable domain, filled in from reference TRBV7-9 and TRBJ2-1, reads DTGVSQNPRHKITKRGQNVTFRCDPISEHNRLYWYRQTLGQGPEFLTYFQNEAQLEKSRLLSDRFSAERPKGSFSTLEIQRTEQGDSAMYLCASSLDPSGYEQFFGPGTRLTVL.

This clone was seen more than once but under ten times. V is TRBV27 and J is TRBJ2-2; perhaps TRBD1 as D (6 bases). In germline, CDR1 is MNHEY, CDR2 SMNVEV (reference sequence). V lost 1 base and J lost 1, with 16 bases in between. This CDR3 spans 18 amino acids. CDR3 amino acids: CASSLFQPGQVNTGELFF. CDR3 DNA sequence: TGTGCCAGCAGTTTATTTCAACCGGGACAAGTGAACACCGGGGAGCTGTTTTTT.

V is TRBV19 and J is TRBJ2-7, with D hard to call. V shed 4 bases and J shed 2 bases, with 12 bases lying between them. The germline gives CDR1 LNHDA, CDR2 SQIVND (reference sequence). The CDR3 runs 14 residues. CDR3 in amino acids: CASSTYGGPYEQYF. The CDR3 DNA is TGTGCCAGTAGTACTTATGGCGGCCCCTACGAGCAGTACTTC. The variable domain in full, completed from reference TRBV19 and TRBJ2-7, reads DGGITQSPKYLFRKEGQNVTLSCEQNLNHDAMYWYRQDPGQGLRLIYYSQIVNDFQKGDIAEGYSVSREKKESFPLTVTSAQKNPTAFYLCASSTYGGPYEQYFGPGTRLTVT.

The chain carries TRBV4-1 and TRBJ2-2; D may be TRBD2 (5 bases). This CDR3 has 13 residues. V lost 7 bases and J 1 base, leaving 7 bases between the germline ends. The V gene's germline CDR1 is MGHRA and CDR2 YSYEKL. Here the CDR3 reads CASTGENTGELFF. In nucleotides, the CDR3 is TGCGCCAGCACCGGGGAGAACACCGGGGAGCTGTTTTTT.

This clone was counted between two and nine times. The rearrangement uses TRBV7-8 and TRBJ1-2, with D hard to call. In germline, CDR1 is SGHVS, CDR2 FQNEAQ. The CDR3 runs 13 residues. V was trimmed by 3 bases and J by 8 bases, leaving 13 bases between them. This CDR3 reads CASSLVESKGYTF. CDR3 DNA sequence: TGTGCCAGCAGCTTGGTAGAGTCGAAAGGCTACACCTTC.

The chain links TRBV3-1 (or the pseudogene TRBV3-2) to TRBJ2-7, with 8 bases identical to TRBD1. From germline, CDR1 is LGHDT and CDR2 YNNKEL (reference sequence). There are 14 residues in the CDR3. V was pared by 6 bases and J by 6 bases, with 10 bases of the junction left unmatched. The CDR3 nucleotides are TGTGCCAGCAGACAGGGGGAGTCGGTTGGCGAGCAGTACTTC. This encodes CASRQGESVGEQYF.

A few counts support this clone. The chain uses TRBV30 and TRBJ2-1, with a possible D match to TRBD2 (5 bases). Between the trimmed V and J ends, which lost 2 bases and 10 bases, there was a span of 21 bases. Germline-derived CDR1 and CDR2 are GTSNPN and SVGIG (reference sequence). The length of the CDR3 is 15 residues. The CDR3 coding sequence is TGTGCCTGGAGTCGACTAAACCTACGAAGAGGCGAGCAGTTCTTC. It yields the protein CAWSRLNLRRGEQFF.

This clone has only one observation. The chain couples TRBV7-8 to TRBJ1-1; tentative D call: TRBD1 (5 bases). Trimming left V 5 bases short and J 0 bases short, with 7 bases between. CDR3 size: 13 residues. The germline V gene has CDR1 SGHVS and CDR2 FQNEAQ. CDR3 in DNA: TGTGCCAGCAGCCGACAGTTGAACACTGAAGCTTTCTTT. Its protein is CASSRQLNTEAFF.

The chain joins TRBV7-9 to TRBJ1-3; D unclear. Germline assignment: CDR1 SEHNR and CDR2 FQNEAQ (reference sequence). Deletions cut 5 bases from V and 0 bases from J, with 11 bases between. The CDR3 sequence is 15 residues long. The CDR3 DNA sequence: TGTGCCAGCAGCCGGACTTTCGACTCTGGAAACACCATATATTTT. This encodes CASSRTFDSGNTIYF.

The gene calls are TRBV10-3 and TRBJ2-7; D unclear. CDR1 is ENHRY and CDR2 is SYGVKD in the germline V gene. The CDR3 is made up of 14 amino acids. Trimming pared 0 bases from V and 1 base from J, leaving 7 bases between. DNA of the CDR3: TGTGCCATCAGTGAGTCGCCCAGATCCTACGAGCAGTACTTC. This translates into CAISESPRSYEQYF.

V is TRBV2 and J is TRBJ2-1; 13 positions agree with TRBD2. The CDR3 has 15 amino acids. With 8 bases clipped from V and 8 bases from J, the junction kept 9 bases outside the gene matches. Germline assignment: CDR1 SNHLY and CDR2 FYNNEI. The CDR3 DNA is TGTGCCAGCGCTCGACTAGCGGGGGGCCGGGATGAGCAGTTCTTC. Translation gives CASARLAGGRDEQFF. Full variable domain (outside the CDR3, taken from reference TRBV2 and TRBJ2-1): EPEVTQTPSHQVTQMGQEVILRCVPISNHLYFYWYRQILGQKVEFLVSFYNNEISEKSEIFDDQFSVERPDGSNFTLKIRSTKLEDSAMYFCASARLAGGRDEQFFGPGTRLTVL.

This clone was seen just once. V is TRBV5-1 and J is TRBJ1-1; 8 nucleotides match TRBD1. V was pared by 3 bases and J by 1 base, with 5 bases of the junction left unmatched. The CDR3 spans 15 residues. Germline-derived CDR1 and CDR2 are SGHRS and YFSETQ. CDR3 residues: CASSYRTGRNTEAFF. The CDR3 DNA follows: TGCGCCAGCAGCTACAGGACAGGGCGGAACACTGAAGCTTTCTTT.

This clone was detected only a few times. The chain combines TRBV7-9 with TRBJ1-2; a weak D match, TRBD1 (6 bases). In germline, CDR1 is SEHNR, CDR2 FQNEAQ (reference sequence). V was pared by 5 bases and J by 4 bases, with 11 bases between. The CDR3 is 13 residues long. CDR3 region: CASSMDSIYGYTF. The CDR3 DNA sequence: TGTGCCAGCAGCATGGACAGTATCTATGGCTACACCTTC.

This clone was detected a few times. The chain recombines TRBV6-6 with TRBJ1-2; 10 nucleotides align to TRBD1. The CDR3 extends over 12 amino acids. Germline V gene data show CDR1 as MNHNY and CDR2 as SVGAGI (reference sequence). With 5 bases clipped from V and 8 bases from J, the junction kept 2 bases outside the gene matches. The CDR3 spells CASSQTGGGYTF. CDR3 bases: TGTGCCAGCAGTCAGACAGGGGGCGGCTACACCTTC.

The V call is TRBV30, the J call TRBJ1-4, with 9 bases aligning to TRBD1. CDR3 length equals 14 residues. V lost 2 bases to trimming and J lost 8 bases; unmatched junction nucleotides: 6. Germline V CDR1 and CDR2: GTSNPN, SVGIG (reference sequence). The CDR3 bases are TGTGCCTGGAGTAGACAGGGGGGGGCCGAAAAACTGTTTTTT. It translates to CAWSRQGGAEKLFF.

This chain connects TRBV11-2 to TRBJ2-5; 7 bases line up with TRBD1. V was pared by 6 bases and J by 1 base, with 2 bases of the junction left unmatched. Germline V gene data show CDR1 as SGHAT and CDR2 as FQNNGV. This CDR3 comprises 13 residues. In DNA, the CDR3 is TGTGCCAGCAGTGGGACAGCCCAAGAGACCCAGTACTTC. Encoded protein: CASSGTAQETQYF.